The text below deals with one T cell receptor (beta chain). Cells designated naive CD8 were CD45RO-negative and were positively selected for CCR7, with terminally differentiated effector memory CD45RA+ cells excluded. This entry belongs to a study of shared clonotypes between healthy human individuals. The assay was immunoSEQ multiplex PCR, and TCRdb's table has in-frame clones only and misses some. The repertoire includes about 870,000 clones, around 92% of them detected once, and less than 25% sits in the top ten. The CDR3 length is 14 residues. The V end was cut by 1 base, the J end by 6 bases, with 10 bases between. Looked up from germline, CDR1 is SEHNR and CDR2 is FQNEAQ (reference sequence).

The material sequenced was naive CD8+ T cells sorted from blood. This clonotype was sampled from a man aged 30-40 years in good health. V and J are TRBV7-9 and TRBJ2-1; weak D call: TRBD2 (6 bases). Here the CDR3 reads CASSLGQGGNEQFF. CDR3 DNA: TGTGCCAGCAGCTTAGGGCAGGGAGGCAATGAGCAGTTCTTC.